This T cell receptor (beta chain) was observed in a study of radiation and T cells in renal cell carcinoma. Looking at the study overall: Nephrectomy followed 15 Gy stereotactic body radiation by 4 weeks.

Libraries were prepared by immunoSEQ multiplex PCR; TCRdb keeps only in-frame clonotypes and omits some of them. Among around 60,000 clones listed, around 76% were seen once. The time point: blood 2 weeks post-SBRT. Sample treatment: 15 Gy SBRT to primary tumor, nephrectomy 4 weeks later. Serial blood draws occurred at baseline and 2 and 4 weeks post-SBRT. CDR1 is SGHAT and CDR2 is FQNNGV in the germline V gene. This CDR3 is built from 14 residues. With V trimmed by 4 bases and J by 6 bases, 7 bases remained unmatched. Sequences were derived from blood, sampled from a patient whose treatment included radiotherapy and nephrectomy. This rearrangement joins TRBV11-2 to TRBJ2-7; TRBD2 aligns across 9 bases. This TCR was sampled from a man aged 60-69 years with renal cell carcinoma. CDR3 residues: CASSSLAGASEQYV. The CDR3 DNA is TGTGCCAGCAGCTCCTTAGCGGGAGCTTCCGAGCAGTACGTC.